This T cell receptor (beta chain) was sequenced during a study of blood T cell repertoires in COVID-19. This CDR3 spans 14 amino acids. The V gene's germline CDR1 is KGHDR and CDR2 SFDVKD. V was shortened by 3 bases and J by 4 bases, with 11 bases between the two germline ends. Authors' data handling: Counts of nucleated cells, estimated from reference gene primer amplification, were obtained. The repertoire was sequenced with immunoSEQ multiplex PCR; TCRdb's copy has only in-frame clones and lacks some. The V and J calls and clone size are taken from that table; D and trimming were inferred from the DNA. The repertoire holds approximately 250,000 clones, with 84% as singletons.

The rearrangement uses TRBV24-1 and TRBJ1-2; no reliable D call. This receptor was taken from a human donor in a cohort sampled during active COVID-19. The sequenced material came from peripheral blood. The CDR3 DNA reads as TGTGCCACCAGTGATAGTCGTCGGGTCTATGGCTACACCTTC. It encodes CATSDSRRVYGYTF.